Presented here are 3 T cell receptor beta chains from one specimen sequenced in a study of PD-L1 blockade in urothelial cancer. As for time point: pretreatment peripheral blood. TCRdb's table, derived via immunoSEQ multiplex PCR, lists solely in-frame clones and lacks some. The data show around 70,000 clones, with around 90% seen just once and approximately 4.5% held by the top ten. Source: PBMCs, taken around atezolizumab (anti-PD-L1) treatment. The receptors stem from a man between 65 and 79 years old with urothelial cancer.

V gene TRBV7-7 combines with J gene TRBJ2-3, with 7 bases aligning to TRBD2. The CDR3 has 15 amino acids. With V trimmed by 1 base and J by 1 base, 2 bases remained unmatched. Germline assignment: CDR1 SSHAT and CDR2 FNYEAQ (reference sequence). DNA for the CDR3: TGTGCCAGCAGCTTAGATGGGGGGGGCACAGATACGCAGTATTTT. Its translation: CASSLDGGGTDTQYF.

This rearrangement joins TRBV27 to TRBJ1-5; D uncertain. Deletions cut 3 bases from V and 10 bases from J, with 16 bases between. The CDR3 length is 14 residues. Germline lookup yields CDR1 MNHEY and CDR2 SMNVEV (reference sequence). This CDR3 is CASSFGRDGNPQHF. In DNA, the CDR3 is TGTGCCAGCAGTTTTGGGAGGGATGGAAACCCCCAGCATTTT.

The rearrangement uses TRBV9 and TRBJ2-1; 7 bases map to TRBD2. The CDR3 sequence is 15 residues long. Germline V gene data show CDR1 as SGDLS and CDR2 as YYNGEE. V lost 6 bases and J lost 2; bases outside the gene matches: 8. CDR3 sequence reads: CASTPLSGAYNEQFF. The CDR3 nucleotides are TGTGCCAGCACCCCCTTAAGCGGGGCCTACAATGAGCAGTTCTTC.